A single sample is the source of the 2 T cell receptor beta chains below, sequenced in a study of T cell repertoires in cytomegalovirus infection. MiXCR, applied by TCRdb to the reads, yields one record per CDR3 protein. There are 200,000 to 250,000 distinct CDR3 sequences in the sample; roughly 23% occur only once, and 18% lies in the top ten. Sequencing was done on a sample of CD8+ T cells from PBMCs. The receptors come from a human donor in good health (CMV status not recorded). Some clones in this sample may be carry-over from other donors' samples.

The chain carries TRBV29-1 and TRBJ2-1; D remains ambiguous. V dropped 2 bases and J dropped 6 bases, with 8 bases sitting between them. The V gene's germline CDR1 is SQVTM and CDR2 ANQGSEA. The CDR3 is 12 residues long. CDR3 nucleotides: TGCAGCGTTGAACAAGGTTTCAATGAGCAGTTCTTC. This encodes CSVEQGFNEQFF.

Only a few counts were recorded for this clonotype. The chain recombines TRBV29-1 with TRBJ1-1; 7 positions agree with TRBD1. This CDR3 has 13 amino acids. CDR1 is SQVTM and CDR2 is ANQGSEA in the germline V gene. Trimming removed 4 bases from V and 1 base from J; junction bases left unmatched: 3. The CDR3 DNA sequence: TGCAGCGTTGGGAGGGGGCCGAACACTGAAGCTTTCTTT. Translated: CSVGRGPNTEAFF. The whole variable domain, remainder taken from reference TRBV29-1 and TRBJ1-1, is SAVISQKPSRDICQRGTSLTIQCQVDSQVTMMFWYRQQPGQSLTLIATANQGSEATYESGFVIDKFPISRPNLTFSTLTVSNMSPEDSSIYLCSVGRGPNTEAFFGQGTRLTVV.